This TCR beta chain was sequenced for a study of technical replicates of blood from a few donors. CDR1 is SNHLY and CDR2 is FYNNEI in the germline V gene. V lost 1 base to trimming and J lost 4 bases, with 8 bases between them. CDR3 size: 13 residues. Generated by immunoSEQ multiplex PCR, the TCRdb table keeps only in-frame clones and is missing some. Here the sample spans around 67,000 clones, 80% to 95% being singletons. The TCR originated in a human donor in good health. Specimen: T cells isolated from PBMCs. V usage is TRBV2 and J usage is TRBJ2-7; unclear D gene. This CDR3 reads CASSEVLRYEQYF. CDR3 sequence (DNA): TGTGCCAGCAGTGAAGTCTTGAGGTACGAGCAGTACTTC. The entire variable domain, with the rest obtained from reference TRBV2 and TRBJ2-7, is as follows: EPEVTQTPSHQVTQMGQEVILRCVPISNHLYFYWYRQILGQKVEFLVSFYNNEISEKSEIFDDQFSVERPDGSNFTLKIRSTKLEDSAMYFCASSEVLRYEQYFGPGTRLTVT.